Below, one TCR beta chain is given with its context. Its antigen is not identified. From germline, CDR1 is MNHEY and CDR2 SMNVEV (reference sequence). The length of the CDR3 is 17 residues. V was pared by 0 bases and J by 0 bases, with 12 bases between. Quantitative 5'-RACE with molecular barcodes was used to make the TCR beta libraries. TCRdb re-analysed the 5' RACE reads in MiXCR, keeping a single row per CDR3 protein. The sample consists of 250,000 or so distinct CDR3 sequences, over 15% of them appearing once. The data derive from a study of CD8 T cells in ankylosing spondylitis. Study-wide points: Characteristic of ankylosing spondylitis blood, it appeared, was a TCR beta motif comprising roughly 8 highly homologous variants. Clones linked to the disease showed a CD8+ phenotype. They occurred at relatively low frequencies in peripheral blood. Reportedly, significant enrichment of disease-linked clones occurred in matched ankylosing spondylitis synovial fluid.

The receptor was derived from a male donor with ankylosing spondylitis or in good health (not recorded which). The rearrangement uses TRBV27 and TRBJ2-1; TRBD2 might be the D (6 bases). The sample consisted of blood, either unsorted or a sorted T cell fraction (not recorded which). The CDR3 DNA sequence: TGTGCCAGCAGTTTATCCTTACTAGCCAGCTCCTACAATGAGCAGTTCTTC. This encodes CASSLSLLASSYNEQFF.